The clone carrying this TCR beta chain was observed a handful of times. The data were obtained in a study of early T cells in non-severe SARS-CoV-2 infection. Study context: The sequenced material was bulk RNA from unsorted whole blood, and its chains were unpaired.

The CDR3 consists of 15 residues. Germline-derived CDR1 and CDR2 are GTSNPN and SVGIG (reference sequence). The junction had 6 bases not matched to a gene; V was cut back by 3 bases and J by 0 bases. The TCR library protocol attached unique molecular identifiers to the individual cDNA molecules. TCRdb passed the 5' RACE reads through MiXCR, listing each CDR3 protein once. Among 25,000 to 30,000 distinct CDR3 sequences listed, around 5% were seen once. This rearrangement joins TRBV30 to TRBJ2-3, with 7 bases identical to TRBD2. Material for sequencing was whole blood. The sequence derives from an adult who was a healthcare worker with PCR-confirmed SARS-CoV-2 infection or an uninfected control (not recorded which). The CDR3 protein is CAWRYGLESTDTQYF. Written as DNA, the CDR3 is TGTGCCTGGAGATATGGACTAGAGAGCACAGATACGCAGTATTTT.